This T cell receptor (beta chain) is from a study of blood T cell repertoires in COVID-19. Study details: COVID-19 samples collected from the United States, Italy and Spain covered acute and convalescent phases.

The CDR3 extends over 14 amino acids. Losses at the gene ends were 3 bases for V and 5 bases for J; bases not matched to a gene: 3. Per germline, CDR1 SGHRS and CDR2 YFSETQ. As concerns this clone: Other DNA sequences in the same sample also yield this CDR3.

The method was immunoSEQ multiplex PCR; TCRdb's version includes in-frame clones alone and lacks a portion of them. The table records under 400,000 clones, around 89% of them present only once. Sequenced: peripheral blood. The gene calls are TRBV5-1 and TRBJ2-7; 12 bases line up with TRBD1. This clonotype originated in a man younger than 35 with active or convalescent COVID-19. CDR3 sequence (DNA): TGCGCCAGCAGCTGGGGACAGGGGGCTAACGAGCAGTACTTC. This gives the protein CASSWGQGANEQYF.